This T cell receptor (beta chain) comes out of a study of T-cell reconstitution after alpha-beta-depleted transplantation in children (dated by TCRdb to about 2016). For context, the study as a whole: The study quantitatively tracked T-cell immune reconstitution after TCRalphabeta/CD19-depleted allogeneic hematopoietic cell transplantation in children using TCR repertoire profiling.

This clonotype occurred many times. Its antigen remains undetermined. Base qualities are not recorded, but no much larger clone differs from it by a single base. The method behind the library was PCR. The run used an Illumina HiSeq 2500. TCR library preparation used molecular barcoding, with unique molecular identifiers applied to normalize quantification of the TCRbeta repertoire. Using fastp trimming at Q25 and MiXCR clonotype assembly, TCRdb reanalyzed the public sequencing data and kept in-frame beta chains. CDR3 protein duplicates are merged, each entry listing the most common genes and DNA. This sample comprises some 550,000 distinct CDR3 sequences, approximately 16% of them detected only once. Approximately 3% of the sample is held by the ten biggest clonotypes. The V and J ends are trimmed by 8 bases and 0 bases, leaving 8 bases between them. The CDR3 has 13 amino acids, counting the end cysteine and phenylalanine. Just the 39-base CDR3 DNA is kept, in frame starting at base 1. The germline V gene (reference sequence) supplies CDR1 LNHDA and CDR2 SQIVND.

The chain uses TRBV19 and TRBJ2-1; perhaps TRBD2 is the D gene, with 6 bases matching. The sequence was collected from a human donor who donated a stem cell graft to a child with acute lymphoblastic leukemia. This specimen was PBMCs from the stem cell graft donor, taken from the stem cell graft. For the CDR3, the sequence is CASGGSSYNEQFF. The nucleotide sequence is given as TGTGCCAGTGGGGGGAGCTCCTACAATGAGCAGTTCTTC.